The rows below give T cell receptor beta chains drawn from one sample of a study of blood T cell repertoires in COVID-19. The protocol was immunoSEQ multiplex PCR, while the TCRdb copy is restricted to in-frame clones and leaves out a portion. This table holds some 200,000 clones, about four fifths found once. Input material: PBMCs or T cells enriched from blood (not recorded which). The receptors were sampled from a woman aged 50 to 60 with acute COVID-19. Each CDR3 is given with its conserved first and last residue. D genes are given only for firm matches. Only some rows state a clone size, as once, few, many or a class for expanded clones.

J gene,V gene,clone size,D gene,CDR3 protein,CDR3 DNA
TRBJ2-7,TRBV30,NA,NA,CAWSPGTPAYEQYF,TGTGCCTGGAGTCCCGGGACTCCTGCCTACGAGCAGTACTTC
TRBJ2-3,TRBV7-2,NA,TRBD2,CASSLVSSGRGVADTQYF,TGTGCCAGCAGCTTAGTATCTAGCGGGAGAGGTGTCGCAGATACGCAGTATTTT
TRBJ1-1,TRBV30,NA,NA,CAWSVKGAQNTEAFF,TGTGCCTGGAGTGTAAAAGGGGCGCAGAACACTGAAGCTTTCTTT
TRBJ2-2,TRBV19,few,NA,CASSFYTGELFF,TGTGCCAGTTCCTTCTACACCGGGGAGCTGTTTTTT
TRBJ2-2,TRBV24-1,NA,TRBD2,CATSDFEREDTGELFF,TGTGCCACCAGTGATTTTGAGCGGGAGGACACCGGGGAGCTGTTTTTT
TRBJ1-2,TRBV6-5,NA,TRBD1,CASSSLTGYGYTF,TGTGCCAGCAGTTCCCTGACAGGGTATGGCTACACCTTC
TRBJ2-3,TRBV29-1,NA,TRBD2,CSVVPSGSTDTQYF,TGCAGCGTTGTCCCTAGCGGGAGCACAGATACGCAGTATTTT
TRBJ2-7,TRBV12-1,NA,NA,CASSSNSGRATEMGSYEQYF,TGTGCCAGCAGCTCTAATAGCGGGAGGGCTACCGAAATGGGGTCCTACGAGCAGTACTTC
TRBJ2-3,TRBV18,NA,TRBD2,CASSPSLAGTSTDTQYF,TGTGCCAGCTCACCATCGCTAGCGGGAACTAGCACAGATACGCAGTATTTT
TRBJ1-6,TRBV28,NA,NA,CASSLGGRDYNSPLHF,TGTGCCAGCAGTTTAGGGGGCAGGGACTATAATTCACCCCTCCACTTT
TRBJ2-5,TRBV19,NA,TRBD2,CASRRTSGQRETQYF,TGTGCCAGTAGACGGACTAGCGGGCAGAGAGAGACCCAGTACTTC
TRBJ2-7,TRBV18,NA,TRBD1,CASSPPSTGAGEQYF,TGTGCCAGCTCACCACCCTCGACAGGGGCGGGAGAGCAGTACTTC
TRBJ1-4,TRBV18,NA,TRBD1,CASSPNRGNEKLFF,TGTGCCAGCTCACCCAACAGGGGGAATGAAAAACTGTTTTTT
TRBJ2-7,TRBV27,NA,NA,CASSLLAQVSYEQYF,TGTGCCAGCAGTTTACTCGCCCAGGTGTCCTACGAGCAGTACTTC
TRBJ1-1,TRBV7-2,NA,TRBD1,CASSLRTGGVMNTEAFF,TGTGCCAGCAGCTTAAGAACAGGGGGGGTCATGAACACTGAAGCTTTCTTT
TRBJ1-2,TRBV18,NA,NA,CASSPDRTALIYGYTF,TGTGCCAGCTCACCAGACCGGACAGCCTTAATTTATGGCTACACCTTC
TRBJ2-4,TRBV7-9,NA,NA,CASSLLSENIQYF,TGTGCCAGCAGCTTACTCAGTGAAAACATTCAGTACTTC
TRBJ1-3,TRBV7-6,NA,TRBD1,CASHTPGQGIPRNRSGNTIYF,TGTGCCAGTCACACGCCGGGACAGGGAATTCCTAGAAACCGCTCTGGAAACACCATATATTTT
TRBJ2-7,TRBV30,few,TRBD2,CAWSRFGTSSTGQYF,TGTGCCTGGAGTAGATTCGGGACTAGTTCTACGGGGCAGTACTTC
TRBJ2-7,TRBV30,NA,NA,CAWSGDNLRQYF,TGTGCCTGGAGTGGGGACAACCTACGGCAGTACTTC
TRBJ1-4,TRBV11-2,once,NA,CASSLGGGLTNEKLFF,TGTGCCAGCAGCTTAGGAGGGGGTCTAACTAATGAAAAACTGTTTTTT
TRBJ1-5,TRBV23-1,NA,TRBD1,CASRRTGNQPQHF,TGCGCCAGCAGACGGACAGGGAATCAGCCCCAGCATTTT
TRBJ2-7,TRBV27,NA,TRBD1,CASSNLRDRGYEQYF,TGTGCCAGCAGTAACCTCCGGGACAGGGGGTACGAGCAGTACTTC
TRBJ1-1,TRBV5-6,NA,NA,CASSLGHEAFF,TGTGCCAGCAGCTTGGGGCACGAAGCTTTCTTT
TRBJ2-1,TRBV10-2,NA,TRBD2,CASSDRTSGRAYNEQFF,TGCGCCAGCAGTGACAGAACTAGCGGGAGGGCCTACAATGAGCAGTTCTTC
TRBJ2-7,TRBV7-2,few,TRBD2,CASSFDSGGPFEQYF,TGTGCCAGCAGCTTTGATAGCGGGGGGCCTTTTGAGCAGTACTTC
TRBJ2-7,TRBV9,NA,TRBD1,CASSLGTASSYEQYF,TGTGCCAGCAGCCTCGGGACAGCGAGCTCCTACGAGCAGTACTTC
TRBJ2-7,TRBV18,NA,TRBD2,CASSPPLLYSREGLEQYF,TGTGCCAGCTCACCACCGCTACTGTATTCGCGGGAGGGTCTAGAGCAGTACTTC
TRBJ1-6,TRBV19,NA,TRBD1,CASSPGQGPNSPLHF,TGTGCCAGTAGTCCAGGACAGGGACCGAATTCACCCCTCCACTTT
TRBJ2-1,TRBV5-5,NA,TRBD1,CASSEGAGGFGEQFF,TGTGCCAGCAGCGAGGGGGCAGGGGGCTTTGGTGAGCAGTTCTTC
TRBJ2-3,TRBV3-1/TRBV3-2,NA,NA,CASSQQTSSDTQYF,TGTGCCAGCAGCCAGCAAACTAGCTCAGATACGCAGTATTTT
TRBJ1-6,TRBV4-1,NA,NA,CASSQGQPVANSPLHF,TGCGCCAGCAGCCAAGGACAGCCTGTGGCGAATTCACCCCTCCACTTT
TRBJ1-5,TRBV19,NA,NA,CASSIAGYSNQPQHF,TGTGCCAGTAGTATAGCAGGGTATAGCAATCAGCCCCAGCATTTT
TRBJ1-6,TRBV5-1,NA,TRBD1,CASSKGQGWDSPLHF,TGCGCCAGCAGCAAGGGACAGGGCTGGGATTCACCCCTCCACTTT
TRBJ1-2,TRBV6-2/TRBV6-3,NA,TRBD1,CASSSWTGGNYGYTF,TGTGCCAGCAGTTCCTGGACAGGGGGGAACTATGGCTACACCTTC
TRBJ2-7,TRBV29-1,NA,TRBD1,CSAAGQGAEQYF,TGCAGCGCAGCGGGACAGGGTGCCGAGCAGTACTTC
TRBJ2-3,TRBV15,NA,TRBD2,CATSGSGGASDTQYF,TGTGCCACCAGCGGTAGCGGGGGGGCCTCAGATACGCAGTATTTT
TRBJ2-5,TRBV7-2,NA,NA,CASSLGGRMETQYF,TGTGCCAGCAGCTTAGGGGGCAGAATGGAGACCCAGTACTTC
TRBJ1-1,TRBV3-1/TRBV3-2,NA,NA,CASSLTRNTEAFF,TGTGCCAGCAGCCTTACAAGAAACACTGAAGCTTTCTTT
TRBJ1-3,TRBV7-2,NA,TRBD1,CASSQDRGRRTNTIYF,TGTGCCAGCAGCCAAGACAGGGGCCGTAGAACGAACACCATATATTTT
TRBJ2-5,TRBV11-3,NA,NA,CASSLGGFETQYF,TGTGCCAGCAGCTTAGGAGGGTTTGAGACCCAGTACTTC
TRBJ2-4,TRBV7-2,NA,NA,CASSLDTLNQLAKNIQYF,TGTGCCAGCAGCTTAGATACGTTGAACCAACTAGCCAAAAACATTCAGTACTTC
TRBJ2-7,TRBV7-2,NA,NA,CASSLRGYEQYF,TGTGCCAGCAGCTTAAGAGGGTACGAGCAGTACTTC
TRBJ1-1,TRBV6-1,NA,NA,CASSENGAAEAFF,TGTGCCAGCAGTGAAAATGGGGCCGCTGAAGCTTTCTTT